These T cell receptor beta chains were read from a single sample in a study of cytomegalovirus exposure and HLA in healthy donors. Assay used: immunoSEQ multiplex PCR; TCRdb lists only in-frame clones, some missing. The data show over 110,000 clones, with 79% seen just once and more than 0.75% held by the top ten. The sequenced sample consisted of PBMCs. These receptors were obtained from a man aged 18 to 29 in good health and CMV-seronegative. Both conserved end residues are part of each CDR3. The D gene is left open where the match is weak. The listing skips clone size in some rows; elsewhere it reads once, few, many or a size class.

D: TRBD1; J: TRBJ1-1; size: .; V: TRBV5-6; DNA: TGTGCCAGCAGCTTGGAAGGGACAGAAGAAGCTTTCTTT; CDR3: CASSLEGTEEAFF
D: TRBD1; J: TRBJ2-1; size: .; V: TRBV19; DNA: TGTGCCAGTAGCGGACCCCGGGTAGGGGGCGAGCAGTTCTTC; CDR3: CASSGPRVGGEQFF
D: .; J: TRBJ1-6; size: few; V: TRBV4-3; DNA: TGCGCCAGCAGCCAAGAACACTATAATTCACCCCTCCACTTT; CDR3: CASSQEHYNSPLHF
D: .; J: TRBJ2-1; size: .; V: TRBV4-1; DNA: TGCGCCAGCAGCCAAGTACAGGGTAGGGATGAGCAGTTCTTC; CDR3: CASSQVQGRDEQFF
D: .; J: TRBJ1-1; size: .; V: TRBV5-4; DNA: TGTGCCAGCAGCGGCCAGGGGAGGGGCACTGAAGCTTTCTTT; CDR3: CASSGQGRGTEAFF
D: TRBD1; J: TRBJ2-5; size: .; V: TRBV5-4; DNA: TGTGCCAGCAGCTGGACAGGGAACCAAGAGACCCAGTACTTC; CDR3: CASSWTGNQETQYF
D: .; J: TRBJ1-2; size: .; V: TRBV4-3; DNA: TGCGCCAGCAGCCCCGCACGGGACACCGTCCCTAACTATGGCTACACCTTC; CDR3: CASSPARDTVPNYGYTF
D: .; J: TRBJ2-7; size: .; V: TRBV5-1; DNA: TGCGCCAGCAGCTTGGGGGCAGGGGCTACCTACGAGCAGTACTTC; CDR3: CASSLGAGATYEQYF
D: .; J: TRBJ1-5; size: .; V: TRBV5-6; DNA: TGTGCCAGCAGCTCACAGGGAAAGGGTAATCAGCCCCAGCATTTT; CDR3: CASSSQGKGNQPQHF
D: .; J: TRBJ2-7; size: .; V: TRBV7-8; DNA: TGTGCCAGCAGCTTTACCCCGCCTGGGCCCACCTCCTACGAGCAGTACTTC; CDR3: CASSFTPPGPTSYEQYF
D: .; J: TRBJ1-6; size: once; V: TRBV20-1; DNA: TGCAGTGCTCCCTCATCGGGGGACCTCCACTTT; CDR3: CSAPSSGDLHF
D: TRBD1; J: TRBJ2-5; size: .; V: TRBV18; DNA: TGTGCCAGCTCACGGGGGACAGAAGGCCAAGAGACCCAGTACTTC; CDR3: CASSRGTEGQETQYF
D: .; J: TRBJ1-1; size: .; V: TRBV29-1; DNA: TGCAGCGTTGAAGATTTTCGGGAGACTGAAGCTTTCTTT; CDR3: CSVEDFRETEAFF
D: .; J: TRBJ2-7; size: .; V: TRBV18; DNA: TGTGCCACCTCCCCCGGACGGGAAGGCGAGCAGTACTTC; CDR3: CATSPGREGEQYF
D: .; J: TRBJ1-1; size: once; V: TRBV7-2; DNA: TGTGCCAGCAGCTTACGGGTATCGGACACTGAAGCTTTCTTT; CDR3: CASSLRVSDTEAFF
D: TRBD1; J: TRBJ1-6; size: .; V: TRBV7-9; DNA: TGTTCCAGCAGTGAGGTTGGACAGGCCGGGGCGCCCCTCCACTTT; CDR3: CSSSEVGQAGAPLHF
D: TRBD1; J: TRBJ2-7; size: .; V: TRBV15; DNA: TGTGCCACCAGCTCCCGGACAGGGGGCTCCTACGAGCAGTACTTC; CDR3: CATSSRTGGSYEQYF
D: .; J: TRBJ1-3; size: .; V: TRBV7-9; DNA: TGTGCCAGCAGCTTAGAAACACAAGGAAACACCATATATTTT; CDR3: CASSLETQGNTIYF
D: TRBD1; J: TRBJ1-1; size: .; V: TRBV19; DNA: TGTGCCAGCGGAAAAATGCGGGACAGGGCATACGACACTGAAGCTTTCTTT; CDR3: CASGKMRDRAYDTEAFF
D: .; J: TRBJ1-2; size: .; V: TRBV30; DNA: TGTGCCTGGAGTCAAAGGGGGAACTATGGCTACACCTTC; CDR3: CAWSQRGNYGYTF
D: .; J: TRBJ1-5; size: few; V: TRBV2; DNA: TGTGCCAGCAGCGCTGACAGTCCCAATCAGCCCCAGCATTTT; CDR3: CASSADSPNQPQHF
D: TRBD1; J: TRBJ2-2; size: .; V: TRBV9; DNA: TGTGCCAGCTCATCGACAGGGAACGGCGGGGAGCTGTTTTTT; CDR3: CASSSTGNGGELFF
D: .; J: TRBJ1-2; size: .; V: TRBV6-1; DNA: TGTGCCAGCAGTGAAGGGGCCGTCGGGGACTATGGCTACACCTTC; CDR3: CASSEGAVGDYGYTF
D: .; J: TRBJ1-5; size: .; V: TRBV29-1; DNA: TGCAGCGTTGATCGGGGTCCCAATCAGCCCCAGCATTTT; CDR3: CSVDRGPNQPQHF
D: .; J: TRBJ1-1; size: .; V: TRBV30; DNA: TGTGCCTGGAGTGTGATTGCCGGGAACACTGAAGCTTTCTTT; CDR3: CAWSVIAGNTEAFF
D: .; J: TRBJ1-5; size: .; V: TRBV19; DNA: TGTGCCAGTAGTATCCAACCGGGTGTCTATCAGCCCCAGCATTTT; CDR3: CASSIQPGVYQPQHF
D: TRBD2; J: TRBJ2-3; size: few; V: TRBV7-8; DNA: TGTGCCAGCAGCCCCCCGGGACTAATCTATCATACGCAGTATTTT; CDR3: CASSPPGLIYHTQYF
D: TRBD1; J: TRBJ1-6; size: .; V: TRBV7-9; DNA: TGTGCCAGCAGCTTAGGGACAGGAGGTTCACCCCTCCACTTT; CDR3: CASSLGTGGSPLHF
D: .; J: TRBJ2-7; size: .; V: TRBV29-1; DNA: TGCAGCGTGGAAACAGGGATCGGTCGGGCCGAGCAGTACTTC; CDR3: CSVETGIGRAEQYF
D: .; J: TRBJ2-7; size: .; V: TRBV5-1; DNA: TGCGCCAGCAGCTTGGCCGACAGCCATCCCTCCTACGAGCAGTACTTC; CDR3: CASSLADSHPSYEQYF
D: .; J: TRBJ1-2; size: .; V: TRBV19; DNA: TGTGCCAGTAGTATAAACAGGTCCTATGGCTACACCTTC; CDR3: CASSINRSYGYTF
D: .; J: TRBJ1-4; size: .; V: TRBV7-8; DNA: TGTGCCAGCAGCTCCAACAGGATGGAGAATGAAAAACTGTTTTTT; CDR3: CASSSNRMENEKLFF
D: TRBD1; J: TRBJ1-1; size: .; V: TRBV19; DNA: TGTGCCAGTAGTATAGATAATCGGGGCAGGGGGCTGAGGAACACTGAAGCTTTCTTT; CDR3: CASSIDNRGRGLRNTEAFF
D: .; J: TRBJ1-4; size: few; V: TRBV5-1; DNA: TGCGCCAGCAGCCTCTCCACAGGGGAAAAACTGTTTTTT; CDR3: CASSLSTGEKLFF
D: TRBD2; J: TRBJ2-5; size: .; V: TRBV19; DNA: TGTGCCAGTAGTAAGGCCCGGACTAGCGGGGGGGCAGAGACCCAGTACTTC; CDR3: CASSKARTSGGAETQYF
D: .; J: TRBJ2-5; size: .; V: TRBV6-5; DNA: TGTGCCAGCAGTTCGAGACTGCCGGTCCAAGAGACCCAGTACTTC; CDR3: CASSSRLPVQETQYF
D: .; J: TRBJ1-5; size: .; V: TRBV12-5; DNA: TGTGCTAGTGGTTTGGTATGGGGGCCTCAGCCCCAGCATTTT; CDR3: CASGLVWGPQPQHF
D: TRBD1; J: TRBJ1-2; size: .; V: TRBV6-5; DNA: TGTGCCAGCAGGAGTCGACAGGGGTCTAACTATGGCTACACCTTC; CDR3: CASRSRQGSNYGYTF
D: .; J: TRBJ1-3; size: .; V: TRBV2; DNA: TGTGCCAGCAGCTACGGGGCGGGGGGAAACACCATATATTTT; CDR3: CASSYGAGGNTIYF
D: .; J: TRBJ2-7; size: .; V: TRBV5-5; DNA: TGTGCCAGCAGCTCCAGTCCCCCACAGGGTGGGTACGAGCAGTACTTC; CDR3: CASSSSPPQGGYEQYF
D: .; J: TRBJ2-6; size: once; V: TRBV4-2; DNA: TGTGCCAGCAGCCAAGACGGGGTGGGAGGTGGCGCTGGGGCCAACGTCCTGACTTTC; CDR3: CASSQDGVGGGAGANVLTF
D: .; J: TRBJ1-2; size: .; V: TRBV4-1; DNA: TGCGCCAGCAGCCCGCGGGTGTGGGCTTACCCTCGGAGTAACTATGGCTACACCTTC; CDR3: CASSPRVWAYPRSNYGYTF
D: TRBD1; J: TRBJ2-2; size: .; V: TRBV5-8; DNA: TGTGCCAGCAGCGCCGGGACAGGATTCACCGGGGAGCTGTTTTTT; CDR3: CASSAGTGFTGELFF
D: TRBD2; J: TRBJ2-2; size: .; V: TRBV9; DNA: TGTGCCAGCAGCTCCACCCTAGCGGGATACACCGGGGAGCTGTTTTTT; CDR3: CASSSTLAGYTGELFF
D: TRBD2; J: TRBJ2-1; size: once; V: TRBV4-2; DNA: TGTGCCAGCAGCTCGAGCGGGGGGGCCCACAATGAGCAGTTCTTC; CDR3: CASSSSGGAHNEQFF
D: TRBD1; J: TRBJ1-1; size: .; V: TRBV7-6; DNA: TGTGCCAGCAGCCCCCGGGACAGGGGGGGCATGAACACTGAAGCTTTCTTT; CDR3: CASSPRDRGGMNTEAFF
D: TRBD1; J: TRBJ1-3; size: once; V: TRBV6-6; DNA: TGTGCCAGCACCGGGACAGCATCTGGAAACACCATATATTTT; CDR3: CASTGTASGNTIYF
D: .; J: TRBJ2-1; size: .; V: TRBV7-2; DNA: TGTGCCAGCAGCCCCAACGCCCAGGGGTCCTACAATGAGCAGTTCTTC; CDR3: CASSPNAQGSYNEQFF
D: .; J: TRBJ1-3; size: .; V: TRBV29-1; DNA: TGCAGCGTTGGGGCGGGAACCTCTGGAAACACCATATATTTT; CDR3: CSVGAGTSGNTIYF
D: .; J: TRBJ2-7; size: .; V: TRBV4-2; DNA: TGTGCCAGCAGCCAATTACAGGGATCGTACGAGCAGTACTTC; CDR3: CASSQLQGSYEQYF
D: .; J: TRBJ2-1; size: .; V: TRBV29-1; DNA: TGCAGCGTTGAAAGTGTAACGGACAATGAGCAGTTCTTC; CDR3: CSVESVTDNEQFF
D: TRBD1; J: TRBJ2-1; size: .; V: TRBV30; DNA: TGTGCCTGGATTGGCAGGGGGCAGTTCAATGAGCAGTTCTTC; CDR3: CAWIGRGQFNEQFF
D: TRBD1; J: TRBJ1-2; size: .; V: TRBV28; DNA: TGTGCCAGCACCCTAGGGACAGGAGGCTATGGCTACACCTTC; CDR3: CASTLGTGGYGYTF
D: TRBD1; J: TRBJ2-7; size: .; V: TRBV6-5; DNA: TGTGCCAGCAGGGGGACAGGGGGCCACGAGCAGTACTTC; CDR3: CASRGTGGHEQYF
D: TRBD1; J: TRBJ1-2; size: .; V: TRBV6-5; DNA: TGTGCCAGCAGTCCCTGGACAGGAAGTAACTATGGCTACACCTTC; CDR3: CASSPWTGSNYGYTF